This TCR beta chain was sequenced in a study of early T cells in non-severe SARS-CoV-2 infection. Study observations and caveats: VDJdb-based matching was biased toward anti-spike CD8 responses and missed private and CD4 specificities.

V was pared by 5 bases and J by 9 bases, with 10 bases of the junction left unmatched. Germline values: CDR1 SGHVS, CDR2 FQNEAQ. The CDR3 has 15 residues. From the 5' RACE reads, TCRdb called clonotypes with MiXCR, one entry per CDR3 protein. The sample lists 95,000 to 150,000 distinct CDR3 sequences, more than 12% seen once, with just over 20% in the top ten. On this clonotype: The antigen is unknown.

V is TRBV7-8 and J is TRBJ1-6; 7 bases agree with TRBD1. This TCR derives from an adult who was a healthcare worker with PCR-confirmed SARS-CoV-2 infection or an uninfected control (not recorded which). The specimen sequenced was whole blood. CDR3 in amino acids: CASSIGDRVASPLHF. CDR3 nucleotides: TGTGCCAGCAGCATTGGAGACAGGGTGGCTTCACCCCTCCACTTT.